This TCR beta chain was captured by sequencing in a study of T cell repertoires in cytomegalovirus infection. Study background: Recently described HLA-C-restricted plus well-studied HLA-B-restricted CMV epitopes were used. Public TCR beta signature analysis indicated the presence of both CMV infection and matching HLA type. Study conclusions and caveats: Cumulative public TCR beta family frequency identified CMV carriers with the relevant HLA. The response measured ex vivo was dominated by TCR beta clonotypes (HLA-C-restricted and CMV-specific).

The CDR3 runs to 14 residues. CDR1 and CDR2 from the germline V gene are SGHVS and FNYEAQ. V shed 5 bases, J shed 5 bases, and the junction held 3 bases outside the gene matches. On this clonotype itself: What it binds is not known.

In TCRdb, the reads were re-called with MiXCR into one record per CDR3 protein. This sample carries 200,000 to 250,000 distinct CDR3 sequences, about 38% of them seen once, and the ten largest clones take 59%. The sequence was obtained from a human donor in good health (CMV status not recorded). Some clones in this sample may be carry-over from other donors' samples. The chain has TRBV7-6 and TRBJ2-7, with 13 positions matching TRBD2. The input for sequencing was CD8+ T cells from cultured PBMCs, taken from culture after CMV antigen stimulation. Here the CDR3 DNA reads TGTGCCAGCAGCCCCGGACTAGCGGGAGACGAGCAGTACTTC. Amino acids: CASSPGLAGDEQYF.